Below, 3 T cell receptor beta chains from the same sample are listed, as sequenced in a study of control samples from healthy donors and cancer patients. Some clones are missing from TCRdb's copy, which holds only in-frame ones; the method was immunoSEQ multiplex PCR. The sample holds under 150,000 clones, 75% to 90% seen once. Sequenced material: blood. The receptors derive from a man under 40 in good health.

CDR3 region: CASSIAGYGYTF. The CDR3 bases are TGTGCCAGTAGTATAGCGGGATATGGCTACACCTTC. The chain joins TRBV19 to TRBJ1-2; D is uncertain. The germline CDR1 and CDR2 sequences are LNHDA and SQIVND (reference sequence). Trimming left V 1 base short and J 5 bases short, with 5 bases between. The CDR3 has 12 amino acids.

The CDR3 coding sequence is TGTGCCAGCAGTTACGGGGACTATGGCTACACCTTC. Translated, it gives CASSYGDYGYTF. The chain couples TRBV6-2 or TRBV6-3 to TRBJ1-2; the D is unclear. Germline V gene sequence: CDR1 MNHEY, CDR2 SVGEGT. V lost 2 bases, J lost 3 bases, and 4 bases lay in between. There are 12 residues in the CDR3.

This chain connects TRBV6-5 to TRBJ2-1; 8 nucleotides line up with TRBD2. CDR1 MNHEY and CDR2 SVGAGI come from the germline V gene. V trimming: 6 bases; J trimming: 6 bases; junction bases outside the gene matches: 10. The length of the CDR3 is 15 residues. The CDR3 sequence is CASRTDGRDSNEQFF. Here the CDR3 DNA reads TGTGCCAGCAGGACTGACGGGAGGGATAGCAATGAGCAGTTCTTC.